This T cell receptor beta chain appears in the sequencing data of a study of CD8 T cells in Susac syndrome. Roughly 0.45 to 1 ug RNA was reverse transcribed with random hexamers. In TCRdb, the immunoSEQ multiplex PCR reads were re-called with MiXCR into one record per CDR3 protein. The repertoire holds 95,000 to 150,000 distinct CDR3 sequences, with nearly 96% as singletons. Study-wide points: By the study's own acknowledgment, its TCR sequencing and HLA analysis included relatively few individuals.

On this clonotype itself: Its matching antigen is unknown.

CDR1 and CDR2 (germline): SGHAT, FQDESV (reference sequence). Trimming at V came to 4 bases and at J to 6 bases, leaving 9 bases not matched to a gene. CDR3 length: 15 residues. The sequencing input was CD4+ T cells from PBMCs. This rearrangement joins TRBV11-1 to TRBJ2-1, with 7 positions matching TRBD1. This clonotype was obtained from a human donor with Susac syndrome. The CDR3 protein is CASSSGWAGGNEQFF. The CDR3 region has the DNA TGTGCCAGCAGCTCCGGGTGGGCAGGGGGCAATGAGCAGTTCTTC. Full variable domain (missing parts from reference TRBV11-1 and TRBJ2-1): EAEVAQSPRYKITEKSQAVAFWCDPISGHATLYWYRQILGQGPELLVQFQDESVVDDSQLPKDRFSAERLKGVDSTLKIQPAELGDSAMYLCASSSGWAGGNEQFFGPGTRLTVL.